The 20 T cell receptor beta chains listed next were all sequenced from one sample in a study of shared clonotypes between healthy human individuals. The table came from immunoSEQ multiplex PCR; TCRdb's copy has only in-frame clones and leaves some out. The table includes about 1.5 million clones, 98% detected once. The sequenced sample consisted of naive CD4+ T cells sorted from blood. Stated subset: CD45RA+ positively selected. The receptors come from a man aged 25 to 40 in good health.

The genes are TRBV5-1 and TRBJ1-3; D not certain. Trimming cost V 1 base and J 4 bases, with 12 bases left between them. Germline CDR1 SGHRS, CDR2 YFSETQ. There are 15 residues in the CDR3. CDR3 amino acids: CASSLPTGRGNTIYF. CDR3 nucleotides: TGCGCCAGCAGCTTGCCGACGGGAAGGGGAAACACCATATATTTT. Supplemented by reference TRBV5-1 and TRBJ1-3, the full variable domain reads KAGVTQTPRYLIKTRGQQVTLSCSPISGHRSVSWYQQTPGQGLQFLFEYFSETQRNKGNFPGRFSGRQFSNSRSEMNVSTLELGDSALYLCASSLPTGRGNTIYFGEGSWLTVV.

The chain couples TRBV7-7 to TRBJ2-5, with 8 bases fitting TRBD2. The CDR3 runs to 18 residues. Trimming removed 0 bases from V and 1 base from J; junction bases left unmatched: 10. From germline, CDR1 is SSHAT and CDR2 FNYEAQ (reference sequence). CDR3: CASSLAGAWAGGQETQYF. DNA of the CDR3: TGTGCCAGCAGCTTAGCAGGGGCGTGGGCGGGAGGCCAAGAGACCCAGTACTTC.

The chain is built from TRBV5-4 and TRBJ2-2; 9 bases are shared with TRBD1. CDR3 size: 17 residues. Germline V gene lookup returns CDR1 SGHNT and CDR2 YYREEE (reference sequence). Trimming cost V 1 base and J 4 bases; bases outside gene matches: 8. The CDR3 spells CASSLLTGGEGTGELFF. In DNA form, the CDR3 reads TGTGCCAGCAGCTTGCTGACAGGGGGAGAAGGCACCGGGGAGCTGTTTTTT.

The chain uses TRBV6-6 and TRBJ1-4, with D possibly being TRBD1 (6 bases). Trimming stripped 2 bases from V and 6 bases from J, with 10 bases between. Looked up from germline, CDR1 is MNHNY and CDR2 is SVGAGI (reference sequence). This CDR3 comprises 14 residues. DNA of the CDR3: TGTGCCAGCAGTTACCAGGGGACTTATGAAAAACTGTTTTTT. Translated, it gives CASSYQGTYEKLFF.

To note about this clone: Additional DNA sequences in this sample encode the identical CDR3. CDR3: CSARNVEQYF. CDR3 in DNA: TGCAGTGCTAGGAACGTCGAGCAGTACTTC. The rearrangement links TRBV20-1 to TRBJ2-7; D is unclear. Germline V gives CDR1 DFQATT, CDR2 SNEGSKA (reference sequence). There are 10 residues in the CDR3. V was clipped by 3 bases and J by 6 bases, with 6 bases between them.

The rearrangement uses TRBV10-2 and TRBJ1-2, with 9 bases aligning to TRBD1. Per germline, CDR1 WSHSY and CDR2 SAAADI. V trimming: 9 bases; J trimming: 6 bases; junction bases outside the gene matches: 5. This CDR3 spans 12 amino acids. The CDR3 nucleotides read TGCGCCAGACGGACAGGGGCGAATGGCTACACCTTC. Amino acid sequence: CARRTGANGYTF.

J is TRBJ1-1 and V is TRBV25-1; 11 nucleotides align to TRBD1. CDR1 MGHDK and CDR2 SYGVNS come from the germline V gene. The CDR3 is 15 residues long. Written as DNA, the CDR3 is TGTGCGAGCCGGGACAGGGGGTTTTTGAACACTGAAGCTTTCTTT. Translating it yields CASRDRGFLNTEAFF.

The rearrangement links TRBV7-9 to TRBJ1-1; perhaps TRBD1 as D (6 bases). This CDR3 comprises 18 residues. Deletions cut 4 bases from V and 2 bases from J, with 23 bases between. Germline V gene data show CDR1 as SEHNR and CDR2 as FQNEAQ (reference sequence). CDR3 nucleotides: TGTGCCAGCAGCTCACCGGCGGGGGGGCAGGCGTCTAACACTGAAGCTTTCTTT. Protein: CASSSPAGGQASNTEAFF. Based on the CDR3 plus reference TRBV7-9 and TRBJ1-1, the full variable domain is DTGVSQNPRHKITKRGQNVTFRCDPISEHNRLYWYRQTLGQGPEFLTYFQNEAQLEKSRLLSDRFSAERPKGSFSTLEIQRTEQGDSAMYLCASSSPAGGQASNTEAFFGQGTRLTVV.

V is TRBV5-1 and J is TRBJ2-3, with TRBD2 identical over 15 bases. Trimming removed 4 bases from V and 5 bases from J; junction bases left unmatched: 8. The CDR3 has 17 amino acids. CDR1 and CDR2 (germline): SGHRS, YFSETQ. The CDR3 sequence is CASSRGLAGGGIDTQYF. CDR3 bases: TGCGCCAGCAGCCGGGGACTAGCGGGAGGTGGGATAGATACGCAGTATTTT.

As for this clone: Sequence at one end of the junction differs from germline and may be a read error. V gene TRBV28 combines with J gene TRBJ2-7, with a possible D match to TRBD1 (5 bases). Germline V CDR1 and CDR2: MDHEN, SYDVKM. This CDR3 comprises 12 residues. The DNA of the CDR3 is TGTGCCAGCAGTCAACTGGGGCAGGGAATGGGCTTC. Protein: CASSQLGQGMGF.

This clone is a singleton in its sample. The chain has TRBV14 and TRBJ2-1; D remains ambiguous. Trimming stripped 5 bases from V and 6 bases from J, with 8 bases between. In germline, CDR1 is SGHDN, CDR2 FVKESK. This CDR3 contains 12 residues. The CDR3 here is CASSTVFNEQFF. The CDR3 DNA reads TGTGCCAGCAGCACCGTCTTCAATGAGCAGTTCTTC.

Comments on this clone: The junction departs from germline at one end; a sequencing error may be responsible. The V and J genes are TRBV7-7 and TRBJ1-1; D gene uncertain. CDR1 and CDR2 from the germline V gene are SSHAT and FNYEAQ (reference sequence). The CDR3 totals 13 residues. The CDR3 nucleotides read TGTGCTAGCAGCCGGCGAGCGAACACTGAAGCTTTCTTT. Amino acids: CASSRRANTEAFF.

The J gene is TRBJ2-2, the V gene TRBV5-4; 7 bases match TRBD1. The J segment lost 5 bases and the V segment lost 4 bases, leaving 2 bases of the junction unmatched. The CDR3 extends over 13 amino acids. Germline V gene sequence: CDR1 SGHNT, CDR2 YYREEE (reference sequence). CDR3 amino acids: CASSTRGTGELFF. DNA of the CDR3: TGTGCCAGCAGCACCAGGGGGACCGGGGAGCTGTTTTTT. The whole variable domain, remainder taken from reference TRBV5-4 and TRBJ2-2, is ETGVTQSPTHLIKTRGQQVTLRCSSQSGHNTVSWYQQALGQGPQFIFQYYREEENGRGNFPPRFSGLQFPNYSSELNVNALELDDSALYLCASSTRGTGELFFGEGSRLTVL.

As regards this clone: The junction departs from the called germline gene at one end, perhaps through a read error. The CDR3 bases are TGTGCCAGCAGCGAAGGAGGCGGAACGAACACTGAAGCTTTCTTT. Its translation: CASSEGGGTNTEAFF. V is TRBV2 and J is TRBJ1-1; D unclear. This CDR3 region has 15 residues. Germline-derived CDR1 and CDR2 are SNHLY and FYNNEI.

V is TRBV19 and J is TRBJ1-4; the D gene is possibly TRBD1 (5 bases). CDR1 is LNHDA and CDR2 is SQIVND in the germline V gene (reference sequence). Trimming removed 5 bases at V and 10 bases at J, with 11 bases between. The CDR3 sequence is 12 residues long. The CDR3 region is CASSQGSVKLFF. CDR3 in DNA: TGTGCCAGTAGTCAGGGTTCGGTAAAACTGTTTTTT. Full variable domain (rest looked up from reference TRBV19 and TRBJ1-4): DGGITQSPKYLFRKEGQNVTLSCEQNLNHDAMYWYRQDPGQGLRLIYYSQIVNDFQKGDIAEGYSVSREKKESFPLTVTSAQKNPTAFYLCASSQGSVKLFFGSGTQLSVL.

This clone was seen once. The gene calls are TRBV9 and TRBJ2-1; D is perhaps TRBD2 (5 bases). V was trimmed by 0 bases and J by 2 bases, leaving 9 bases between them. The CDR3 length is 15 residues. From germline, CDR1 is SGDLS and CDR2 YYNGEE. The CDR3 protein is CASSVDRTPYNEQFF. In DNA, the CDR3 is TGTGCCAGCAGCGTAGATAGGACTCCCTACAATGAGCAGTTCTTC.

The chain links TRBV5-1 to TRBJ2-7; maybe TRBD2 (6 bases). Trimming stripped 2 bases from V and 3 bases from J, with 15 bases between. Germline-derived CDR1 and CDR2 are SGHRS and YFSETQ. The CDR3 is 15 residues long. The CDR3 bases are TGCGCCAGCAGCTTTAACCGGGACTCCCACTACGAGCAGTACTTC. As protein: CASSFNRDSHYEQYF.

The rearrangement links TRBV12-1 to TRBJ2-7; TRBD1, the table's D call, was not compared with the DNA. TRBV12-1 is assigned pseudogene status. The CDR3 is 14 amino acids. Written as DNA, the CDR3 is TGTGCCAGCAGCTTGGACAGACAACCCTACGAGCAGTACTTC. Encoded protein: CASSLDRQPYEQYF.

The chain recombines TRBV5-4 with TRBJ2-1; D is unclear. With 0 bases removed from V and 5 bases from J, the gap between germline ends came to 9 bases. There are 14 residues in the CDR3. Germline values: CDR1 SGHNT, CDR2 YYREEE (reference sequence). DNA for the CDR3: TGTGCCAGCAGCTTGGGAGGTCGGAACAATGAGCAGTTCTTC. Translation gives CASSLGGRNNEQFF.

The chain has TRBV15 and TRBJ1-5, with TRBD1 as a possible D gene (5 bases). Looked up from germline, CDR1 is LNHNV and CDR2 is YYDKDF (reference sequence). The CDR3 spans 14 residues. V was pared by 1 base and J by 4 bases, with 8 bases between. In DNA, the CDR3 is TGTGCCACCAGCAGAGGGGGGGAGAATCAGCCCCAGCATTTT. It specifies CATSRGGENQPQHF.